Listed below are T cell receptor beta chains from one sample, sequenced in a study of high-grade serous ovarian cancer treatment subgroups. Some clones are missing from TCRdb's copy, which holds only in-frame ones; the method was immunoSEQ multiplex PCR. The sample has about 400 clones; around three quarters are singletons. The material sequenced was tumor tissue. These receptors originate from a human donor with high-grade serous ovarian cancer. Both conserved end residues are part of each CDR3. A D gene is named only where the DNA matches it firmly. Clone size is stated in some rows and not others, as once, few, many or a class when expanded.

.	TRBJ1-3	TRBV6-6	.	CASSFLASGNTIYF	TGTGCCAGCAGTTTTCTAGCCTCTGGAAACACCATATATTTT
few	TRBJ1-6	TRBV6-1	.	CASSDGVTYNSPLHF	TGTGCCAGCAGTGATGGGGTCACCTATAATTCACCCCTCCACTTT
.	TRBJ1-5	TRBV4-3	.	CASSQDQGQPQHF	TGCGCCAGCAGCCAAGATCAAGGTCAGCCCCAGCATTTT
.	TRBJ1-6	TRBV5-1	TRBD1	CASSPQGSSYNSPLHF	TGCGCCAGCAGCCCACAGGGGAGCTCCTATAATTCACCCCTCCACTTT
once	TRBJ2-7	TRBV27	TRBD1	CASTPDRDTYEQYF	TGTGCCAGCACTCCCGACAGGGACACCTACGAGCAGTACTTC
.	TRBJ2-5	TRBV7-6	.	CASSYSPRDYQETQYF	TGTGCCAGCAGCTACTCGCCCCGGGACTACCAAGAGACCCAGTACTTC
.	TRBJ1-5	TRBV28	.	CASSPTVTGLVRPQHF	TGTGCCAGCAGTCCCACGGTTACAGGCCTGGTGAGGCCCCAGCATTTT
.	TRBJ1-2	TRBV7-2	TRBD1	CASTFSSGQDYTF	TGTGCCAGCACCTTCTCTAGTGGACAGGACTACACCTTC
.	TRBJ2-1	TRBV4-1	TRBD2	CASRPGLAGSNEQFF	TGCGCCAGCAGACCGGGACTAGCGGGTAGTAATGAGCAGTTCTTC
.	TRBJ1-2	TRBV19	.	CASSPWANRKTYGYTF	TGTGCCAGTAGTCCATGGGCGAATCGAAAGACCTATGGCTACACCTTC
.	TRBJ1-1	TRBV6-5	.	CASSYSFAGNTEAFF	TGTGCCAGCAGTTACTCGTTCGCGGGGAACACTGAAGCTTTCTTT
.	TRBJ1-2	TRBV11-3	.	CASSLGTGTYGYTF	TGTGCCAGCAGCTTAGGGACGGGGACTTATGGCTACACCTTC
.	TRBJ1-1	TRBV11-2	.	CASSQGSGTEAFF	TGTGCCAGCAGCCAAGGGTCAGGGACTGAAGCTTTCTTT
once	TRBJ1-6	TRBV5-6	.	CASTLYSSYNSPLHF	TGTGCCAGCACCCTTTACAGCTCCTATAATTCACCCCTCCACTTT
.	TRBJ1-6	TRBV7-9	.	CASSLIGESPLHF	TGTGCCAGCAGCTTAATAGGAGAATCACCCCTCCACTTT
.	TRBJ2-7	TRBV19	TRBD1	CASRSGGTTYEQYF	TGTGCCAGTAGGTCAGGGGGTACAACCTACGAGCAGTACTTC
.	TRBJ1-1	TRBV6-5	TRBD1	CASSLQGATEAFF	TGTGCCAGCAGTTTGCAGGGGGCAACTGAAGCTTTCTTT
.	TRBJ1-5	TRBV5-4	.	CASSQDYGAGMRHF	TGTGCCAGCAGCCAAGATTATGGGGCAGGGATGAGGCATTTT
.	TRBJ2-1	TRBV19	TRBD2	CASKESSGTYNEQFF	TGTGCCAGTAAAGAATCTAGCGGGACCTACAATGAGCAGTTCTTC
.	TRBJ2-7	TRBV4-2	TRBD2	CASSQAGGRWEQYF	TGTGCCAGCAGCCAAGCGGGGGGAAGGTGGGAGCAGTACTTC
.	TRBJ1-2	TRBV5-1	.	CASSLLDVNYGYTF	TGCGCCAGCAGCTTACTAGACGTAAACTATGGCTACACCTTC
few	TRBJ1-1	TRBV2	.	CASMRGGQVNTEAFF	TGTGCCAGCATGAGGGGGGGGCAGGTGAACACTGAAGCTTTCTTT
.	TRBJ2-2	TRBV7-2	TRBD2	CASSPPAGGGTGELFF	TGTGCCAGCAGCCCACCAGCGGGGGGTGGCACCGGGGAGCTGTTTTTT
.	TRBJ2-1	TRBV18	TRBD2	CASSPGLAGSSYNEQFF	TGTGCCAGCTCACCGGGACTAGCGGGGAGCTCCTACAATGAGCAGTTCTTC
.	TRBJ1-6	TRBV30	.	CAWMPPGNSPLHF	TGTGCCTGGATGCCCCCAGGGAATTCACCCCTCCACTTT
.	TRBJ1-6	TRBV5-1	.	CASSLVEGTLYNSPLHF	TGCGCCAGCAGCTTGGTAGAGGGGACCCTCTATAATTCACCCCTCCACTTT
.	TRBJ1-5	TRBV5-6	.	CASSLGGPLFNQPQHF	TGTGCCAGCAGCTTGGGGGGACCTCTTTTCAATCAGCCCCAGCATTTT
few	TRBJ1-4	TRBV7-2	.	CASSSRVSGTLFF	TGTGCCAGCAGCTCCAGGGTATCCGGGACGCTGTTTTTT
.	TRBJ2-3	TRBV6-5	TRBD2	CASRRLAVDTQYF	TGTGCCAGCAGGCGACTAGCTGTAGATACGCAGTATTTT
.	TRBJ1-2	TRBV5-6	TRBD1	CASSLFFGQGFHGYTF	TGTGCCAGCAGCTTGTTTTTTGGACAGGGGTTCCATGGCTACACCTTC
.	TRBJ2-5	TRBV7-2	.	CASTLEGGVGAQYF	TGTGCCAGCACCTTGGAGGGGGGCGTTGGGGCCCAGTACTTC
.	TRBJ2-7	TRBV6-5	TRBD2	CATRTSGLYEQYF	TGTGCCACACGGACTAGCGGGCTCTACGAGCAGTACTTC
large	TRBJ1-5	TRBV6-5	.	CASSLRDGVPQHF	TGTGCCAGCAGCCTCAGGGACGGGGTGCCCCAGCATTTT
.	TRBJ2-1	TRBV19	.	CASSLGVASYNEQFF	TGTGCCAGTTCCTTGGGTGTAGCTTCCTACAATGAGCAGTTCTTC
.	TRBJ1-5	TRBV7-9	TRBD1	CASSLGQGNQPQHF	TGTGCCAGCAGCTTAGGACAGGGGAACCAGCCCCAGCATTTT
.	TRBJ2-4	TRBV7-2	.	CASSLSGRVNIQYF	TGTGCCAGCAGCTTATCAGGCAGGGTAAACATTCAGTACTTC
.	TRBJ2-3	TRBV18	.	CASSPVQGRTDTQYF	TGTGCCAGCTCACCGGTCCAGGGAAGGACAGATACGCAGTATTTT
.	TRBJ2-7	TRBV28	.	CASSSQGSDYEQYF	TGTGCCAGCAGTTCTCAAGGGTCGGACTACGAGCAGTACTTC
.	TRBJ2-3	TRBV5-5	TRBD2	CASSGLLGGGGDTQYF	TGTGCCAGCAGCGGCCTCCTTGGCGGGGGAGGAGATACGCAGTATTTT
.	TRBJ2-7	TRBV19	TRBD1	CASTPGQGVSYEQYF	TGTGCCAGTACCCCCGGACAGGGGGTCTCCTACGAGCAGTACTTC
.	TRBJ2-3	TRBV4-2	.	CASSQLSSAPSTDTQYF	TGTGCCAGCAGCCAGCTCTCTAGCGCCCCTAGCACAGATACGCAGTATTTT
few	TRBJ1-1	TRBV20-1	.	CSARGDFEAFF	TGCAGTGCTAGAGGGGACTTTGAAGCTTTCTTT
.	TRBJ1-6	TRBV6-5	.	CASSYSRSGESPLHF	TGTGCCAGCAGTTACTCCAGAAGTGGGGAATCACCCCTCCACTTT
.	TRBJ2-1	TRBV7-9	TRBD2	CASSRGGQDNEQFF	TGTGCCAGCAGCCGGGGGGGCCAGGACAATGAGCAGTTCTTC
.	TRBJ2-1	TRBV29-1	.	CSVGQQGYEQFF	TGCAGCGTTGGACAACAGGGCTATGAGCAGTTCTTC
.	TRBJ1-4	TRBV27	.	CASSSMGAANEKLFF	TGTGCCTCCTCGAGTATGGGTGCGGCTAATGAAAAACTGTTTTTT
.	TRBJ2-7	TRBV7-2	.	CASSLASVNYEQYF	TGTGCCAGCAGCTTAGCCTCAGTTAACTACGAGCAGTACTTC
.	TRBJ1-2	TRBV10-3	.	CAISEGRGISYGYTF	TGTGCCATCAGTGAGGGCAGGGGTATAAGCTATGGCTACACCTTC
.	TRBJ1-1	TRBV7-2	.	CASSAQKGFTEAFF	TGTGCCAGCAGTGCACAGAAGGGTTTCACTGAAGCTTTCTTT
.	TRBJ2-7	TRBV7-9	.	CASSPPTGDYEQYF	TGTGCCAGCAGCCCTCCGACGGGAGACTACGAGCAGTACTTC
few	TRBJ1-5	TRBV11-3	.	CASSFRGGNQPQHF	TGTGCCAGCAGCTTCCGGGGGGGCAATCAGCCCCAGCATTTT
few	TRBJ1-1	TRBV29-1	.	CSVFDGDTEAFF	TGCAGCGTCTTCGACGGAGACACTGAAGCTTTCTTT
few	TRBJ2-1	TRBV19	.	CASSWKGPNEQFF	TGTGCCAGTAGTTGGAAGGGACCCAATGAGCAGTTCTTC
few	TRBJ2-5	TRBV11-2	.	CASSLDWSGVETQYF	TGTGCCAGCAGCTTAGATTGGTCAGGAGTGGAGACCCAGTACTTC
few	TRBJ1-1	TRBV10-3	.	CAISEYGRTEAFF	TGTGCCATCAGTGAGTACGGCCGCACTGAAGCTTTCTTT